The next 18 T cell receptor beta chains were all read from a single sample in a study of blood T cell repertoires in COVID-19. Method: immunoSEQ multiplex PCR; TCRdb's copy keeps in-frame clones and lacks some. The table lists approximately 210,000 clones, approximately 90% of them singletons, with more than 0.95% in the top ten. The sample consisted of peripheral blood. The receptors stem from a man aged 25-45 years with acute or convalescent COVID-19.

The V call is TRBV23-1, the J call TRBJ2-7; 9 bases map to TRBD2. TRBV23-1 is sorted into the ORF group, with uncertain function. This CDR3 region has 20 residues. After removal of 8 bases from V and 4 bases from J, the junction contained 27 bases not matched to a gene. CDR3 residues: CASPPSTRTGGLAGLYEQYF. In nucleotides, the CDR3 is TGCGCCAGCCCGCCCTCTACGAGAACCGGGGGGCTAGCGGGACTTTACGAGCAGTACTTC.

V usage is TRBV15 and J usage is TRBJ1-1; possibly TRBD1 for D (6 bases). V lost 0 bases and J lost 7, with 15 bases in between. The CDR3 length is 15 residues. CDR1 and CDR2 (germline): LNHNV, YYDKDF (reference sequence). CDR3 DNA sequence: TGTGCCACCAGCAGAGAACCACAGGGATGGGTTGAAGCTTTCTTT. Its translation: CATSREPQGWVEAFF.

CDR3 DNA: TGTGCCTCAAAGGAGGGAATGAACACTGAAGCTTTCTTT. It translates to CASKEGMNTEAFF. This chain links TRBV6-5 with TRBJ1-1; no reliable D call. This CDR3 is built from 13 residues. Germline V gene data show CDR1 as MNHEY and CDR2 as SVGAGI. Trimming removed 11 bases at V and 0 bases at J, with 13 bases between.

The chain joins TRBV14 to TRBJ1-1; D gene uncertain. V was cut by 1 base and J by 4 bases, with 13 bases left in between. The germline gives CDR1 SGHDN, CDR2 FVKESK. CDR3 length: 15 residues. The CDR3 is CASSQVGVGSTEAFF. The CDR3 nucleotides read TGTGCCAGCAGCCAAGTGGGAGTGGGGAGCACTGAAGCTTTCTTT.

Worth noting for this clone: In the same sample, other DNA sequences code for this CDR3. V gene TRBV5-1 combines with J gene TRBJ2-3; possible D gene TRBD2, 6 bases. The CDR3 covers 15 residues. The V end was cut by 1 base, the J end by 1 base, with 10 bases between. In germline, CDR1 is SGHRS, CDR2 YFSETQ. The CDR3 nucleotides read TGCGCCAGCAGCTTGTTCGGGAGAGGCACAGATACGCAGTATTTT. Translation gives CASSLFGRGTDTQYF.

This chain joins TRBV28 and TRBJ2-6; possibly TRBD1 for D (5 bases). CDR3 length: 15 residues. V lost 5 bases to trimming and J lost 6 bases, with 14 bases between them. Germline V gene data show CDR1 as MDHEN and CDR2 as SYDVKM. CDR3 DNA: TGTGCCAGCAGTCCGCCAGGGCTCGAGGCCAACGTCCTGACTTTC. Its protein product is CASSPPGLEANVLTF.

The chain joins TRBV5-4 to TRBJ2-2; 8 bases are a match to TRBD2. V lost 4 bases, J lost 1 base, and 12 bases stayed unmatched. The CDR3 spans 18 residues. Germline assignment: CDR1 SGHNT and CDR2 YYREEE (reference sequence). In DNA, the CDR3 is TGTGCCAGCAGCAGGCTTGCGTCAAGCGGGGGGAACACCGGGGAGCTGTTTTTT. Translated, it gives CASSRLASSGGNTGELFF.

This chain uses TRBV7-2 with TRBJ1-3, with TRBD1 identical over 7 bases. The CDR3 runs to 15 residues. Unmatched junction bases numbered 3, after V lost 2 bases and J lost 2 bases. In germline, CDR1 is SGHTA, CDR2 FQGNSA. The CDR3 reads CASSLSDRPGNTIYF. CDR3 nucleotides: TGTGCCAGCAGCTTATCGGACAGGCCTGGAAACACCATATATTTT. Combining the CDR3 with reference TRBV7-2 and TRBJ1-3 gives the whole variable domain GAGVSQSPSNKVTEKGKDVELRCDPISGHTALYWYRQSLGQGLEFLIYFQGNSAPDKSGLPSDRFSAERTGGSVSTLTIQRTQQEDSAVYLCASSLSDRPGNTIYFGEGSWLTVV.

The rearrangement uses TRBV5-1 and TRBJ2-6; TRBD1 is a possible D gene (5 bases). The CDR3 is 15 residues long. Germline assignment: CDR1 SGHRS and CDR2 YFSETQ. Trimming left V 6 bases short and J 2 bases short, with 12 bases between. The CDR3 nucleotides read TGCGCCAGCAAACCCAGGGTTGCTGGGGCCAACGTCCTGACTTTC. It codes for CASKPRVAGANVLTF.

The chain combines TRBV5-6 with TRBJ2-6, with D hard to call. The CDR3 covers 15 residues. Germline V gene data show CDR1 as SGHDT and CDR2 as YYEEEE. The V gene lost 3 bases and the J gene lost 4 bases, with 11 bases spanning the gap. The CDR3 DNA is TGTGCCAGCAGCTATATCCAGAGGGGGGCCAACGTCCTGACTTTC. It is translated as CASSYIQRGANVLTF.

The chain is built from TRBV4-2 and TRBJ1-4; D perhaps matches TRBD1 (5 bases). Germline-derived CDR1 and CDR2 are LGHNA and YNFKEQ. This CDR3 contains 13 residues. V was shortened by 3 bases and J by 5 bases, with 7 bases between the two germline ends. For the CDR3, the DNA is TGTGCCAGCAGCCAGACAGAGAATGAAAAACTGTTTTTT. It codes for CASSQTENEKLFF.

The chain uses TRBV5-4 and TRBJ1-1; D perhaps matches TRBD1 (5 bases). CDR1 is SGHNT and CDR2 is YYREEE in the germline V gene (reference sequence). CDR3 length: 14 amino acids. Trimming cost V 4 bases and J 1 base, with 11 bases left between them. The CDR3 protein is CASSTWGGNTEAFF. Here the CDR3 DNA reads TGTGCCAGCAGCACCTGGGGGGGGAACACTGAAGCTTTCTTT.

The V and J genes are TRBV30 and TRBJ1-4; TRBD1 is a possible D gene (5 bases). Trimming shortened V by 4 bases and J by 0 bases, and 12 bases separated the two germline ends. The CDR3 length is 15 residues. Germline assignment: CDR1 GTSNPN and CDR2 SVGIG (reference sequence). CDR3 loop: CAWTNKGATNEKLFF. The CDR3 DNA reads TGTGCCTGGACCAACAAAGGGGCAACTAATGAAAAACTGTTTTTT.

About this clone itself: This may come from a read error, since a much larger clone is one base off. The V and J genes are TRBV6-5 and TRBJ1-5; D gene uncertain. The V end lost 4 bases, the J end lost 0 bases, and 4 bases lay between the germline ends. The CDR3 contains 13 residues. The germline V gene has CDR1 MNHEY and CDR2 SVGAGI. The CDR3 is CASSSYSNQPQHF. Written as DNA, the CDR3 is TGTGCCAGCAGTTCTTATAGCAATCAGCCCCAGCATTTT.

This sequence joins TRBV5-4 and TRBJ1-4, with TRBD1 matching over 7 bases. The CDR3 covers 14 residues. V was clipped by 4 bases and J by 4 bases; unmatched bases: 4. Germline CDR1 SGHNT, CDR2 YYREEE (reference sequence). The CDR3 loop is CASSQGQNNEKLFF. In DNA, the CDR3 is TGTGCCAGCAGCCAGGGACAGAATAATGAAAAACTGTTTTTT. The whole variable domain, filled in from reference TRBV5-4 and TRBJ1-4, reads ETGVTQSPTHLIKTRGQQVTLRCSSQSGHNTVSWYQQALGQGPQFIFQYYREEENGRGNFPPRFSGLQFPNYSSELNVNALELDDSALYLCASSQGQNNEKLFFGSGTQLSVL.

The rearrangement uses TRBV11-3 and TRBJ2-2, with D possibly being TRBD1 (7 bases). Germline assignment: CDR1 SGHNT and CDR2 YENEEA. The CDR3 has 15 residues. The V end lost 6 bases, the J end lost 0 bases, and 11 bases lay between the germline ends. This chain's CDR3 is CASSSRGANTGELFF. As DNA, the CDR3 is TGTGCCAGCAGTTCCAGGGGGGCGAACACCGGGGAGCTGTTTTTT. Filled out from reference TRBV11-3 and TRBJ2-2, the complete variable domain reads EAGVVQSPRYKIIEKKQPVAFWCNPISGHNTLYWYLQNLGQGPELLIRYENEEAVDDSQLPKDRFSAERLKGVDSTLKIQPAELGDSAVYLCASSSRGANTGELFFGEGSRLTVL.

This rearrangement joins TRBV5-1 to TRBJ1-1; D gene ambiguous. The germline V gene has CDR1 SGHRS and CDR2 YFSETQ. The CDR3 sequence is 13 residues long. Trimming removed 4 bases from V and 4 bases from J, with 11 bases in between. CDR3 DNA: TGCGCCAGCAGCGGACCTGAGGGCACTGAAGCTTTCTTT. Amino acid sequence: CASSGPEGTEAFF.

This sequence joins TRBV23-1 and TRBJ2-7; the D is unclear. TRBV23-1 is assigned to the ORF class and has an uncertain function. Between the trimmed V and J ends, which lost 4 bases and 0 bases, there was a span of 16 bases. This CDR3 has 16 amino acids. This chain's CDR3 is CASSRPLTGSSYEQYF. The CDR3 DNA sequence: TGCGCCAGCAGTCGACCCCTAACGGGTAGCTCCTACGAGCAGTACTTC.